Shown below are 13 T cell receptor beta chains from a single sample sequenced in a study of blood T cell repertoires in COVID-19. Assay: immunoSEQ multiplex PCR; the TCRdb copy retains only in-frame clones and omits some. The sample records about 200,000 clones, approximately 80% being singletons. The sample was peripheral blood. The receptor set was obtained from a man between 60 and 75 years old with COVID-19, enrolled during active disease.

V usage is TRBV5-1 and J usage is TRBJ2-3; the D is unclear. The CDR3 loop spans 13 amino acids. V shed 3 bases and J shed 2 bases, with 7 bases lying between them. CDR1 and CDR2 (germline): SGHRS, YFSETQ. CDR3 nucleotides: TGCGCCAGCAGCTCCCTTTACACAGATACGCAGTATTTT. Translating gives CASSSLYTDTQYF. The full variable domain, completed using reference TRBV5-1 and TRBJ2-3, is KAGVTQTPRYLIKTRGQQVTLSCSPISGHRSVSWYQQTPGQGLQFLFEYFSETQRNKGNFPGRFSGRQFSNSRSEMNVSTLELGDSALYLCASSSLYTDTQYFGPGTRLTVL.

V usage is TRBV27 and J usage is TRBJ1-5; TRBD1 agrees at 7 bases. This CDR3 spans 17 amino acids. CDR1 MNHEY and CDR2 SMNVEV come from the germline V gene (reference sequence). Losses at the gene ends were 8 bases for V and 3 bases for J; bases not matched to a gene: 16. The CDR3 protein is CASRKNRGGTPNQPQHF. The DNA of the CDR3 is TGTGCCAGCCGAAAAAACAGGGGAGGAACCCCCAATCAGCCCCAGCATTTT.

The CDR3 DNA reads TGTGCCAGCAGCGCCGCGGCCCAAGCTTTCTTT. Translating gives CASSAAAQAFF. The J gene is TRBJ1-1, the V gene TRBV6-5; D is unclear. V lost 6 bases to trimming and J lost 9 bases, with 11 bases between them. The CDR3 has 11 residues. Germline V gene lookup returns CDR1 MNHEY and CDR2 SVGAGI.

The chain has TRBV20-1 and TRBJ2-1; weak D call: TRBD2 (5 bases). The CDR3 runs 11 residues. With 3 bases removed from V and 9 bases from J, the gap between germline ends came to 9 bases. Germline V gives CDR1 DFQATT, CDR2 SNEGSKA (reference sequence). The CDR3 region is CSASLGVEQFF. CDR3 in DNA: TGCAGTGCTAGTCTGGGAGTTGAGCAGTTCTTC.

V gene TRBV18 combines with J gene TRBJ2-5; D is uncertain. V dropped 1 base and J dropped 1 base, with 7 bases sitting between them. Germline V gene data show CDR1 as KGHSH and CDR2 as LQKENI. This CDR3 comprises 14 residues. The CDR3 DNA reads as TGTGCCAGCTCACCACTACAGAGCCAAGAGACCCAGTACTTC. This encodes CASSPLQSQETQYF.

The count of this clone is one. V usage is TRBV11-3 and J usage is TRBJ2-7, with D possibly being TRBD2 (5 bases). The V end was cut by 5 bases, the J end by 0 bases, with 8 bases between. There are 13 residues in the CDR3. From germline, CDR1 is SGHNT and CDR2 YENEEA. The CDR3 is CASSRGSSYEQYF. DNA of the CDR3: TGTGCCAGCAGCCGGGGTAGCTCCTACGAGCAGTACTTC.

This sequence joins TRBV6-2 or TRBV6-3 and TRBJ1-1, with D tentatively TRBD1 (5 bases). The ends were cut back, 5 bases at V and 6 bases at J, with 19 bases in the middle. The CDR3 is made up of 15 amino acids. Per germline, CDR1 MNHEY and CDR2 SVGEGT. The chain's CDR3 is CASSPWGRANPEAFF. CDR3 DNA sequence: TGTGCCAGCAGTCCCTGGGGGAGGGCGAATCCTGAAGCTTTCTTT.

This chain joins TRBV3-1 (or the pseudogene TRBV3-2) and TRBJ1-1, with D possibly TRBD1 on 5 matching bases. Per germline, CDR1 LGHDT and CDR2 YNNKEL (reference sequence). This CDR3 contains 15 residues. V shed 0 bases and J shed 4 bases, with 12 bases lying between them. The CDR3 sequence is CASSQEPGRVTEAFF. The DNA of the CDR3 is TGTGCCAGCAGCCAAGAACCAGGGAGGGTCACTGAAGCTTTCTTT.

The CDR3 nucleotides read TGTGCCAGCACCACATTGATGAACACTGAAGCTTTCTTT. Translation: CASTTLMNTEAFF. The chain recombines TRBV12-3 or TRBV12-4 with TRBJ1-1; D not certain. The CDR3 totals 13 residues. The ends were cut back, 7 bases at V and 0 bases at J, with 9 bases in the middle.

The CDR3, as DNA: TGTGCCAGTAGCCCTCTGGTGGGACTGGGGCGCGATACGCAGTATTTT. Residues: CASSPLVGLGRDTQYF. This chain uses TRBV19 with TRBJ2-3; a possible D gene is TRBD2 (6 bases). CDR3 length: 16 residues. Trimming removed 6 bases at V and 6 bases at J, with 22 bases between. In germline, CDR1 is LNHDA, CDR2 SQIVND (reference sequence).

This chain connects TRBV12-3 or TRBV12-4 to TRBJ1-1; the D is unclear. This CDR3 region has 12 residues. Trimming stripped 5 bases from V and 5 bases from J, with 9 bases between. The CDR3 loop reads CASSPPRTEAFF. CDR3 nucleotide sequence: TGTGCCAGCAGTCCCCCTAGAACTGAAGCTTTCTTT.

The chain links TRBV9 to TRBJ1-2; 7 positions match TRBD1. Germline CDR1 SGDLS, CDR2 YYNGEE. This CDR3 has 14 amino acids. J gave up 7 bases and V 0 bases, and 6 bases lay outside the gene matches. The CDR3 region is CASSVEVGGFGYTF. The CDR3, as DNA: TGTGCCAGCAGCGTAGAGGTAGGGGGCTTTGGCTACACCTTC.

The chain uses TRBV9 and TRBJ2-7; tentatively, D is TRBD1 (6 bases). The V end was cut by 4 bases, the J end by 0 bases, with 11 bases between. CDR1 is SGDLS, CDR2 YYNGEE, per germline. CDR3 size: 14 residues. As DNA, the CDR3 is TGTGCCAGCAGCCCAGGGGATTTCTCCTACGAGCAGTACTTC. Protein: CASSPGDFSYEQYF.